Each of the 8 T cell receptor beta chains below was sequenced from the same sample in a study of cytomegalovirus exposure and HLA in healthy donors. The PCR ran on 60 Vbeta and 13 Jbeta primers. Data came from immunoSEQ multiplex PCR; TCRdb stores just in-frame clones and leaves some out. The table includes about 150,000 clones, approximately 78% detected once. What was sequenced was PBMCs. These receptors all stem from a woman in her forties or fifties in good health and CMV-seropositive.

The rearrangement uses TRBV5-4 and TRBJ2-7, with 7 bases matching TRBD2. The length of the CDR3 is 13 residues. The germline V gene has CDR1 SGHNT and CDR2 YYREEE (reference sequence). With 0 bases clipped from V and 7 bases from J, the junction kept 4 bases outside the gene matches. The CDR3 region is CASSLGLAEEQYF. CDR3 DNA sequence: TGTGCCAGCAGCTTGGGGCTAGCGGAGGAGCAGTACTTC.

In its sample, this clone was seen a few times. The V call is TRBV5-6, the J call TRBJ1-2; TRBD1 matches 8 bases. Germline CDR1 reads SGHDT; CDR2 reads YYEEEE. V was pared by 4 bases and J by 1 base, with 6 bases of the junction left unmatched. CDR3 size: 15 residues. CDR3 sequence: CASSGQGLINYGYTF. The CDR3 nucleotides are TGTGCCAGCAGCGGACAGGGCCTCATTAACTATGGCTACACCTTC.

The chain uses TRBV7-9 and TRBJ1-1; D unclear. In germline, CDR1 is SEHNR, CDR2 FQNEAQ (reference sequence). The CDR3 length is 14 residues. Trimming removed 5 bases at V and 3 bases at J, with 13 bases between. In nucleotides, the CDR3 is TGTGCCAGCAGCCCCCAACCGGGAGACACTGAAGCTTTCTTT. Translation gives CASSPQPGDTEAFF.

The genes are TRBV27 and TRBJ1-5; D is uncertain. The germline V and J ends were trimmed by 9 bases and 2 bases, with 11 bases remaining between them. The CDR3 loop spans 13 amino acids. Germline V gene sequence: CDR1 MNHEY, CDR2 SMNVEV (reference sequence). CDR3 sequence reads: CASRGGGNQPQHF. The CDR3 DNA follows: TGTGCCAGTCGCGGTGGTGGCAATCAGCCCCAGCATTTT.

The gene calls are TRBV9 and TRBJ1-4, with D possibly matching TRBD1 (6 bases). The ends were cut back, 3 bases at V and 4 bases at J, with 13 bases in the middle. The CDR3 length is 15 residues. CDR1 and CDR2 (germline): SGDLS, YYNGEE. The CDR3 reads CASSGSTGINEKLFF. The CDR3 DNA sequence: TGTGCCAGCAGCGGATCCACAGGGATTAATGAAAAACTGTTTTTT.

The V call is TRBV7-8, the J call TRBJ1-1; D is perhaps TRBD1 (6 bases). This CDR3 contains 14 residues. V was trimmed by 3 bases and J by 4 bases, leaving 12 bases between them. Germline V gene data show CDR1 as SGHVS and CDR2 as FQNEAQ. This CDR3 is CASSFGRGPTEAFF. The CDR3 nucleotides read TGTGCCAGCAGCTTCGGCAGGGGTCCCACTGAAGCTTTCTTT.

The chain combines TRBV9 with TRBJ1-2; 10 bases map to TRBD1. This CDR3 has 15 amino acids. The V gene's germline CDR1 is SGDLS and CDR2 YYNGEE. V gave up 0 bases and J gave up 4 bases; unmatched junction bases: 3. As DNA, the CDR3 is TGTGCCAGCAGCGTAGGACAGGGGGCGGGCTATGGCTACACCTTC. Encoded protein: CASSVGQGAGYGYTF.

CDR3 in DNA: TGTGCCAGCAGCTCGGACAGGGCCTTCTCTGGGGCCAACGTCCTGACTTTC. Amino acids: CASSSDRAFSGANVLTF. The chain joins TRBV7-3 to TRBJ2-6; 8 nucleotides line up with TRBD1. Losses at the gene ends were 4 bases for V and 0 bases for J; bases not matched to a gene: 5. Per the germline V gene, CDR1 is SGHTA and CDR2 is FQGTGA. This CDR3 has 17 residues.